This is a list of T cell receptor beta chains from one sample in a study of blood T cell repertoires in COVID-19. Only in-frame clones appear in the TCRdb table, and some are missing; sequencing was by immunoSEQ multiplex PCR. The sample yields some 200,000 clones, 94% seen once. Sequenced sample: peripheral blood. Receptors originate from a man aged 25-40 years with COVID-19, enrolled during active disease. Each CDR3 is given with its conserved first and last residue. Fields, in order: J gene, V gene, clone size, D gene, CDR3 protein, CDR3 DNA. The D gene is left open where the match is weak. Part of the rows lack a size; the others show once, few, many or a class for expanded clones.

>TRBJ1-5|TRBV2|.|TRBD1
CASSGQGSSNQPQHF
TGTGCCAGCAGCGGACAGGGGTCCAGCAATCAGCCCCAGCATTTT
>TRBJ2-3|TRBV3-1/TRBV3-2|.|TRBD2
CASSQQGLAGGVVLGTDTQYF
TGTGCCAGCAGCCAACAAGGACTAGCGGGGGGGGTGGTGTTGGGCACAGATACGCAGTATTTT
>TRBJ2-2|TRBV5-4|.|.
CASSFESGNTGELFF
TGTGCCAGCAGCTTTGAATCCGGGAACACCGGGGAGCTGTTTTTT
>TRBJ1-1|TRBV19|.|TRBD1
CASINRGRMNTEAFF
TGTGCCAGTATCAACAGGGGGCGGATGAACACTGAAGCTTTCTTT
>TRBJ1-6|TRBV5-1|.|TRBD1
CASSPTQNRGSPLHF
TGCGCCAGCAGCCCAACTCAAAACAGGGGCTCACCCCTCCACTTT
>TRBJ1-5|TRBV18|.|TRBD1
CASSQGQDSQPQHF
TGTGCCAGCTCACAGGGACAGGACAGTCAGCCCCAGCATTTT
>TRBJ1-6|TRBV7-9|.|TRBD1
CASSLSTGTGNSPLHF
TGTGCCAGCAGCTTATCGACCGGGACAGGAAATTCACCCCTCCACTTT
>TRBJ2-3|TRBV24-1|.|.
CATSDSRGPAYF
TGTGCCACCAGTGATTCTAGGGGCCCCGCGTATTTT
>TRBJ1-2|TRBV7-6|.|.
CASSLVPGSYYGYTF
TGTGCCAGCAGCTTAGTGCCGGGATCCTACTATGGCTACACCTTC
>TRBJ2-7|TRBV30|.|.
CAWSPAGFTYEQYF
TGTGCCTGGAGTCCCGCGGGATTCACCTACGAGCAGTACTTC
>TRBJ1-2|TRBV5-5|.|TRBD1
CASSRILGTDYGYTF
TGTGCCAGCAGCCGGATCCTTGGGACAGACTATGGCTACACCTTC
>TRBJ1-5|TRBV6-5|.|TRBD1
CASSYSGQGSQPQHF
TGTGCCAGCAGTTACTCGGGACAGGGAAGTCAGCCCCAGCATTTT
>TRBJ1-1|TRBV5-4|.|.
CASSSTGATEAFF
TGTGCCAGCAGTTCCACGGGAGCCACTGAAGCTTTCTTT
>TRBJ1-2|TRBV6-5|.|TRBD1
CASSFRHQGAGGYTF
TGTGCCAGCAGTTTCCGGCACCAGGGGGCGGGCGGCTACACCTTC
>TRBJ2-2|TRBV5-1|.|.
CASSPGVTDTGELFF
TGCGCCAGCAGCCCAGGTGTCACCGACACCGGGGAGCTGTTTTTT
>TRBJ2-1|TRBV3-1/TRBV3-2|.|.
CASSHSGQYNEQFF
TGTGCCAGCAGCCATAGCGGACAATACAATGAGCAGTTCTTC
>TRBJ2-1|TRBV7-9|.|.
CASSLARQGGWHEQFF
TGTGCCAGCAGCTTAGCCCGGCAGGGTGGATGGCATGAGCAGTTCTTC
>TRBJ2-2|TRBV14|.|.
CASSHDQTNTGELFF
TGTGCCAGCAGCCACGATCAGACGAACACCGGGGAGCTGTTTTTT
>TRBJ2-5|TRBV3-1/TRBV3-2|.|TRBD2
CASSQEAGLVETQYF
TGTGCCAGCAGCCAAGAAGCGGGGTTAGTAGAGACCCAGTACTTC
>TRBJ1-5|TRBV6-4|.|.
CASSERDRGPQHF
TGTGCCAGCAGTGAAAGGGATCGGGGGCCCCAGCATTTT
>TRBJ2-1|TRBV12-1|.|.
CASQGSNEQFF
TGTGCCAGTCAGGGTAGCAATGAGCAGTTCTTC
>TRBJ2-3|TRBV7-3|.|TRBD2
CASSRTSGLSDTQYF
TGTGCCAGCAGCCGGACTAGCGGGCTTTCAGATACGCAGTATTTT
>TRBJ1-2|TRBV2|once|TRBD1
CASRTGTELGYTF
TGTGCCAGCAGAACCGGGACAGAACTTGGCTACACCTTC
>TRBJ2-5|TRBV2|.|.
CASSGTGEETQYF
TGTGCCAGCAGTGGAACGGGAGAAGAGACCCAGTACTTC
>TRBJ1-5|TRBV6-5|.|TRBD1
CASRTGDQPQHF
TGTGCCAGCAGGACAGGGGATCAGCCCCAGCATTTT
>TRBJ1-2|TRBV7-2|.|.
CASSLSSVEGSYGYTF
TGTGCCAGCAGCTTGAGCTCTGTAGAGGGTTCCTATGGCTACACCTTC
>TRBJ1-1|TRBV10-2|.|.
CASSTANTEAFF
TGCGCCAGCAGTACAGCGAACACTGAAGCTTTCTTT
>TRBJ1-3|TRBV2|.|.
CASSEVRGSGNTIYF
TGTGCCAGCAGTGAAGTCAGGGGCTCTGGAAACACCATATATTTT
>TRBJ2-5|TRBV3-1/TRBV3-2|.|.
CASSQARSTQETQYF
TGTGCCAGCAGCCAAGCGAGGAGTACCCAAGAGACCCAGTACTTC
>TRBJ2-2|TRBV11-3|.|TRBD2
CASSSSGTSGGTGELFF
TGTGCCAGCAGCTCCTCAGGGACTAGCGGGGGGACCGGGGAGCTGTTTTTT
>TRBJ1-1|TRBV10-2|.|.
CASSESGGRRTEAFF
TGCGCCAGCAGTGAGTCCGGGGGGCGGAGGACTGAAGCTTTCTTT
>TRBJ2-3|TRBV5-1|.|.
CASSLELWGGVADTQYF
TGCGCCAGCAGCTTGGAATTGTGGGGGGGCGTGGCAGATACGCAGTATTTT
>TRBJ2-2|TRBV11-3|.|.
CASSSAGTSNTGELFF
TGTGCCAGCAGCTCCGCCGGGACTTCGAACACCGGGGAGCTGTTTTTT
>TRBJ1-1|TRBV10-1|.|TRBD1
CASSQGAPTEAFF
TGCGCCAGCAGCCAGGGGGCGCCCACTGAAGCTTTCTTT
>TRBJ1-3|TRBV19|.|TRBD1
CASSYRDRGNTIYF
TGTGCCAGTAGTTACCGGGACAGGGGGAACACCATATATTTT
>TRBJ1-5|TRBV6-5|.|.
CASSYGHSNQPQHF
TGTGCCAGCAGTTACGGACATAGCAATCAGCCCCAGCATTTT
>TRBJ1-2|TRBV23-1|.|TRBD1
CASSQDRGLGNYGYTF
TGCGCCAGCAGTCAAGACAGGGGGCTCGGTAACTATGGCTACACCTTC
>TRBJ2-5|TRBV3-1/TRBV3-2|.|TRBD2
CASIQGLAGGETQYF
TGTGCCAGCATACAGGGACTAGCGGGGGGTGAGACCCAGTACTTC
>TRBJ1-4|TRBV2|.|.
CATRQGIGEKLFF
TGTGCCACCAGGCAGGGGATCGGTGAAAAACTGTTTTTT
>TRBJ1-4|TRBV5-1|.|TRBD1
CASSHNRGLGDEKLFF
TGCGCCAGCAGCCACAACAGGGGGCTAGGGGATGAAAAACTGTTTTTT
>TRBJ1-1|TRBV2|.|.
CASSEALQGWDTEAFF
TGTGCCAGCAGTGAAGCGCTTCAGGGGTGGGACACTGAAGCTTTCTTT
>TRBJ2-6|TRBV7-9|.|.
CASNSGSGANVLTF
TGTGCCAGCAACTCCGGGTCTGGGGCCAACGTCCTGACTTTC